The rows below give T cell receptor beta chains drawn from one sample of a study of T cell responses to AZD1222 COVID-19 vaccine. Assay used: immunoSEQ multiplex PCR; TCRdb lists only in-frame clones, some missing. The sample includes some 150,000 clones, over 80% seen only once; the top ten take 3.5% to 5.5%. Sequences were derived from peripheral blood, sampled 28 days after the second dose of the MenACWY control vaccine. The receptors come from an adult who received the MenACWY meningococcal vaccine as a control. Both conserved end residues are part of each CDR3. The D gene is left open where the match is weak. The size field is filled for only some rows; it gives once, few, many or a size class.

D gene,J gene,V gene,clone size,CDR3 protein,CDR3 DNA
-,TRBJ1-1,TRBV7-9,-,CASSLASWVRNTEAFF,TGTGCCAGCAGCTTAGCGAGTTGGGTACGGAACACTGAAGCTTTCTTT
-,TRBJ1-2,TRBV2,-,CASKTEFGYTF,TGTGCCAGCAAGACAGAATTTGGCTACACCTTC
-,TRBJ2-7,TRBV28,-,CASIGGVDYEQYF,TGTGCCAGCATTGGGGGAGTAGACTACGAGCAGTACTTC
-,TRBJ2-7,TRBV9,few,CASSVDPRRGYEQYF,TGTGCCAGCAGCGTAGATCCAAGACGGGGTTACGAGCAGTACTTC
-,TRBJ1-4,TRBV7-9,once,CASSLGQANEKLFF,TGTGCCAGCAGCTTAGGCCAGGCTAATGAAAAACTGTTTTTT
TRBD2,TRBJ2-7,TRBV7-8,-,CASSLPGTSGNEQYF,TGTGCCAGCAGCTTGCCCGGGACTAGCGGTAACGAGCAGTACTTC
-,TRBJ2-1,TRBV5-1,-,CASKGTHGGDEQFF,TGCGCCAGCAAGGGGACCCATGGAGGGGATGAGCAGTTCTTC
-,TRBJ1-1,TRBV19,-,CASSISWSTEAFF,TGTGCCAGTAGTATAAGTTGGTCCACTGAAGCTTTCTTT
-,TRBJ1-2,TRBV28,-,CASSFPGVGGYTF,TGTGCCAGCAGTTTCCCAGGGGTGGGAGGCTACACCTTC
TRBD1,TRBJ2-7,TRBV7-6,few,CASSHPRTGASYEQYF,TGTGCCAGCAGCCACCCCCGGACAGGGGCTTCCTACGAGCAGTACTTC
-,TRBJ1-5,TRBV19,-,CASSTYGQPQHF,TGTGCCAGTAGTACATACGGTCAGCCCCAGCATTTT
TRBD1,TRBJ1-1,TRBV4-2,-,CASRSGGDTEAFF,TGTGCCAGCAGGTCAGGGGGGGACACTGAAGCTTTCTTT
-,TRBJ1-3,TRBV18,once,CASSPLDYTPGNTIYF,TGTGCCAGCTCACCTTTGGACTATACCCCTGGAAACACCATATATTTT
-,TRBJ1-3,TRBV7-9,-,CASQDGLSGNTIYF,TGTGCCAGCCAGGACGGCCTCTCTGGAAACACCATATATTTT
-,TRBJ1-1,TRBV6-2/TRBV6-3,-,CASSRSGGVGNTEAFF,TGTGCCAGCAGCCGCAGTGGGGGGGTCGGGAACACTGAAGCTTTCTTT
-,TRBJ2-1,TRBV3-1/TRBV3-2,-,CASSQQAGEQFF,TGTGCCAGCAGCCAACAAGCAGGTGAGCAGTTCTTC
-,TRBJ2-1,TRBV19,-,CASRSPLWVGYNEQFF,TGTGCCAGTAGATCCCCCCTGTGGGTGGGCTACAATGAGCAGTTCTTC
-,TRBJ2-6,TRBV28,-,CASDGDSGANVLTF,TGTGCCAGCGATGGTGATTCTGGGGCCAACGTCCTGACTTTC
TRBD1,TRBJ1-4,TRBV28,-,CASSNTDRARWKLFF,TGTGCCAGCAGTAATACGGACAGGGCGAGGTGGAAACTGTTTTTT
TRBD1,TRBJ1-2,TRBV6-2/TRBV6-3,-,CASSPRTGLYGYTF,TGTGCCAGCAGTCCCCGGACAGGACTCTATGGCTACACCTTC
TRBD1,TRBJ1-1,TRBV5-1,once,CASSLEGQGATEAFF,TGCGCCAGCAGCTTGGAGGGACAGGGCGCCACTGAAGCTTTCTTT
-,TRBJ2-7,TRBV9,once,CASSDDGGSPYEQYF,TGTGCCAGCAGCGACGATGGGGGGTCCCCCTACGAGCAGTACTTC
TRBD1,TRBJ1-3,TRBV5-6,few,CASSLDRGGVGNTIYF,TGTGCCAGCAGCTTGGACAGGGGTGGCGTCGGAAACACCATATATTTT
TRBD2,TRBJ2-7,TRBV13,-,CASSEASGSYEQYF,TGTGCCAGCAGCGAGGCTAGCGGGAGTTACGAGCAGTACTTC
TRBD1,TRBJ2-1,TRBV6-5,-,CASVRTGGGNEQFF,TGTGCCAGCGTGCGGACAGGGGGAGGCAATGAGCAGTTCTTC
TRBD2,TRBJ2-1,TRBV30,-,CAWGGGRLADNEQFF,TGTGCCTGGGGAGGTGGGAGACTAGCGGACAATGAGCAGTTCTTC
TRBD1,TRBJ1-5,TRBV6-2/TRBV6-3,-,CASSKRQGWDQPQHF,TGTGCCAGCAGTAAACGACAGGGATGGGATCAGCCCCAGCATTTT
TRBD1,TRBJ1-1,TRBV28,-,CASSLITGGTEAFF,TGTGCCAGCAGTTTGATAACAGGGGGCACTGAAGCTTTCTTT
-,TRBJ1-3,TRBV9,-,CASSVTTVGVFTGNTIYF,TGTGCCAGCAGTGTCACAACAGTGGGGGTTTTTACTGGAAACACCATATATTTT
-,TRBJ1-6,TRBV30,-,CAWSGQGNSPLHF,TGTGCCTGGAGTGGGCAGGGCAATTCACCCCTCCACTTT
TRBD1,TRBJ2-7,TRBV28,once,CASKELDRGYSEQYF,TGTGCCAGCAAGGAACTAGACAGGGGCTACTCCGAGCAGTACTTC
-,TRBJ2-5,TRBV27,-,CASSLNRQVQETQYF,TGTGCCAGCAGTTTAAATCGACAGGTTCAAGAGACCCAGTACTTC
-,TRBJ1-1,TRBV7-9,once,CASSPIGDVEAFF,TGTGCCAGCAGCCCCATCGGGGACGTTGAAGCTTTCTTT
TRBD1,TRBJ1-2,TRBV6-5,-,CASSYRWDRNYGYTF,TGTGCCAGCAGTTACAGGTGGGACAGAAACTATGGCTACACCTTC
-,TRBJ1-6,TRBV19,-,CASSIEGRGVGSPLHF,TGTGCCAGTAGTATAGAAGGCAGGGGAGTTGGTTCACCCCTCCACTTT
-,TRBJ2-3,TRBV11-2,-,CASSSNRVGTDTQYF,TGTGCCAGCAGCTCCAACAGGGTAGGAACAGATACGCAGTATTTT
-,TRBJ1-3,TRBV19,-,CASKGGAGNTIYF,TGTGCCAGTAAGGGGGGAGCCGGAAACACCATATATTTT
TRBD1,TRBJ1-2,TRBV19,-,CASSLWDRGNYGYTF,TGTGCCAGTAGTCTCTGGGACAGGGGCAACTATGGCTACACCTTC
-,TRBJ1-5,TRBV6-1,-,CASRLGSGSNQPQHF,TGTGCCAGCAGATTAGGGAGCGGTAGCAATCAGCCCCAGCATTTT
-,TRBJ1-5,TRBV11-1,-,CASSHVGGNQPQHF,TGTGCCAGCAGCCATGTCGGGGGGAATCAGCCCCAGCATTTT
-,TRBJ1-2,TRBV19,once,CASSIRDPVGYTF,TGTGCCAGTAGTATCCGGGACCCAGTCGGCTACACCTTC
-,TRBJ1-2,TRBV6-6,-,CASSYEGPGTF,TGTGCCAGCAGTTATGAGGGTCCGGGCACCTTC
TRBD2,TRBJ2-3,TRBV3-1/TRBV3-2,-,CASSLRLAGVDTQYF,TGTGCCAGCAGCCTCCGACTAGCGGGAGTAGATACGCAGTATTTT
-,TRBJ1-2,TRBV12-5,-,CASGTTGLSRGYTF,TGTGCTAGTGGCACCACAGGGTTGAGCCGCGGCTACACCTTC
-,TRBJ2-7,TRBV11-2,-,CASSLSPYEQYF,TGTGCCAGCAGCTTATCTCCGTACGAGCAGTACTTC
TRBD2,TRBJ2-3,TRBV10-3,-,CAISERMAGARLTDTQYF,TGTGCCATCAGCGAAAGGATGGCGGGAGCGCGACTCACAGATACGCAGTATTTT
TRBD2,TRBJ2-5,TRBV9,-,CASSVGSGAETQYF,TGTGCCAGCAGCGTAGGAAGCGGGGCAGAGACCCAGTACTTC
-,TRBJ2-3,TRBV4-3,-,CASSVSTRTDTQYF,TGCGCCAGCAGCGTTTCCACCCGCACAGATACGCAGTATTTT
-,TRBJ1-1,TRBV4-1,-,CASSQPGNLNTEAFF,TGCGCCAGCAGCCAACCGGGGAATCTGAACACTGAAGCTTTCTTT
-,TRBJ2-1,TRBV19,-,CASSIPTGSSYNEQFF,TGTGCCAGTAGTATCCCCACTGGTAGCTCCTACAATGAGCAGTTCTTC
-,TRBJ1-4,TRBV12-3/TRBV12-4,-,CASSLGARAKLFF,TGTGCCAGCAGTTTAGGAGCGAGAGCAAAACTGTTTTTT
TRBD2,TRBJ2-7,TRBV28,-,CASSHPSGGYEQYF,TGTGCCAGCAGCCATCCTAGCGGGGGCTACGAGCAGTACTTC
-,TRBJ1-2,TRBV6-2/TRBV6-3,-,CASSLVPGYTF,TGTGCCAGCAGCCTCGTCCCTGGCTACACCTTC
TRBD2,TRBJ2-3,TRBV7-2,-,CASSLGGGIDTQYF,TGTGCCAGCAGCTTAGGCGGGGGGATAGATACGCAGTATTTT
-,TRBJ2-1,TRBV10-3,-,CAISEPPSREQFF,TGTGCCATCAGTGAGCCTCCTAGCCGCGAGCAGTTCTTC